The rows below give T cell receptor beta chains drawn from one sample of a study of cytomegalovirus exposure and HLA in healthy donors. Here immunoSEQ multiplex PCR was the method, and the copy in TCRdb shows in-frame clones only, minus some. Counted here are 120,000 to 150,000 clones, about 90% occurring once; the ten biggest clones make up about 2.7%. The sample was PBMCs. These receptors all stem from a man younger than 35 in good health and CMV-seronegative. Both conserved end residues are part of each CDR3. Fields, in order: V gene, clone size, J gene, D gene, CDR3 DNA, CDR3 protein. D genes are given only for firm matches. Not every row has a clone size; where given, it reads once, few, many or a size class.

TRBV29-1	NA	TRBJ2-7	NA	TGCAGCGTTGAAAGACGGGACTCCTACGAGCAGTACTTC	CSVERRDSYEQYF
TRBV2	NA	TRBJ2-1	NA	TGTGCCAGCAGTGACGAGACTCGCGGGCCCTACAATGAGCAGTTCTTC	CASSDETRGPYNEQFF
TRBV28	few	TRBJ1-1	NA	TGTGCCAGCAGACGCGGACAGCTGAACACTGAAGCTTTCTTT	CASRRGQLNTEAFF
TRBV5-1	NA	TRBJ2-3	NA	TGCGCCAGCAGGCAATCAGTGACTAGCACAGATACGCAGTATTTT	CASRQSVTSTDTQYF
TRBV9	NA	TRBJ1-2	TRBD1	TGTGCCAGCAGCGTCGACAGGGTTTCATTTGATGGCTACACCTTC	CASSVDRVSFDGYTF
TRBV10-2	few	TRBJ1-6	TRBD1	TGCGCCAGCAGTGAGCCGGGACAGAATTCACCCCTCCACTTT	CASSEPGQNSPLHF
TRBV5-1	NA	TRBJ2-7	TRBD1	TGCGCCAGCAGCTTAGGACAGGGCTTGGGGGAGCAGTACTTC	CASSLGQGLGEQYF
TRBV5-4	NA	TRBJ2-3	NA	TGTGCCAGCAGCTTGAAGCTATCCACAGATACGCAGTATTTT	CASSLKLSTDTQYF
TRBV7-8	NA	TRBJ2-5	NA	TGTGCCAGCAGCCCCGAAGGACTGGCCGGGGTCCAGTACTTC	CASSPEGLAGVQYF
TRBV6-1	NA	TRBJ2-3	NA	TGTGCCAGCAGTGATTTTTTTTTCTCTAGCACAGATACGCAGTATTTT	CASSDFFFSSTDTQYF
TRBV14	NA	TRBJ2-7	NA	TGTGCCAGCAGCGCCCGAGGGGGAAACTACGAGCAGTACTTC	CASSARGGNYEQYF
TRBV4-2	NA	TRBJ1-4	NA	TGTGCCAGCAGTCAACCCGGGTCGGGGGAAAAACTGTTTTTT	CASSQPGSGEKLFF
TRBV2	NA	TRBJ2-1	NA	TGTGCCAGCCTCGGGGGGCGCTCCTACAATGAGCAGTTCTTC	CASLGGRSYNEQFF
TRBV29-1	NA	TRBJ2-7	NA	TGCAGCGCGAAGGGGCCTTCCTACGAGCAGTACTTC	CSAKGPSYEQYF
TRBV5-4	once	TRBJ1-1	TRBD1	TGTGCCAGCAGCGTGGACAGGGTTGAAGCTTTCTTT	CASSVDRVEAFF
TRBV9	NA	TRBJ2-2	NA	TGTGCCAGCAGCGTACTCACTGCGGCCACCGGGGAGCTGTTTTTT	CASSVLTAATGELFF
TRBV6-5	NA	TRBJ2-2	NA	TGTGCCAGCAGTTACTCGCCCTCAGGGAACACCGGGGAGCTGTTTTTT	CASSYSPSGNTGELFF
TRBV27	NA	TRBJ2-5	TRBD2	TGTGCCAGCAGTTTCCTAGCGGGAGGGTTGGAGACCCAGTACTTC	CASSFLAGGLETQYF
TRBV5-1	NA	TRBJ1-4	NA	TGCGCCAGCGGACGTGGGGGCCGGAATGAAAAACTGTTTTTT	CASGRGGRNEKLFF
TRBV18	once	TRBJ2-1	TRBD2	TGTGCCAGCTCCCCCCTAGAGGGACTAGCGGTAGGCCCCAGCAATGAGCAGTTCTTC	CASSPLEGLAVGPSNEQFF
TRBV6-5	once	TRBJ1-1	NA	TGTGCCAGCAGTCTTACCGGGACAACTAACACTGAAGCTTTCTTT	CASSLTGTTNTEAFF
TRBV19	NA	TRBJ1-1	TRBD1	TGTGCCAGTAGTGAGACCGGGACAGGGGGACCCGAAGCTTTCTTT	CASSETGTGGPEAFF
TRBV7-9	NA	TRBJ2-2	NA	TGTGCCAGCAGCTTCACGGGGGGCCCCGGGGAGCTGTTTTTT	CASSFTGGPGELFF
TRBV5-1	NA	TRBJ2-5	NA	TGCGCCAGCAGCCCCACCCGAGCGCAAGAGACCCAGTACTTC	CASSPTRAQETQYF
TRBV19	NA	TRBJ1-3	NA	TGTGCCAGTAGTTCCCGGTGGAACACCATATATTTT	CASSSRWNTIYF
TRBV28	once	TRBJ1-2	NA	TGTGCCAGCAGTTTGTCCCAGGGCAACTATGGCTACACCTTC	CASSLSQGNYGYTF
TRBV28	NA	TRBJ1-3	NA	TGTGCCAGCAGTTTGCACCTGGAGGGTCTTAGAAACACCATATATTTT	CASSLHLEGLRNTIYF
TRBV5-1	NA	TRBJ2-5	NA	TGCGCCAGCAGGCGGGACAGTAAAGAGACCCAGTACTTC	CASRRDSKETQYF
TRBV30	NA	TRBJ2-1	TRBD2	TGTGCCTGGAGTGGGTTATGGGCGGGAGGCAATGAGCAGTTCTTC	CAWSGLWAGGNEQFF
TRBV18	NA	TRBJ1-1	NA	TGTGCCAGCTCACCAAACCTAAACACTGAAGCTTTCTTT	CASSPNLNTEAFF
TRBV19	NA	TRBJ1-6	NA	TGTGCCAGTAGTATAATCCCGGGGACAAATTCACCCCTCCACTTT	CASSIIPGTNSPLHF
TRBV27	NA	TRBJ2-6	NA	TGTGCCAGCAGTTTATCCGGCCAGGCCCCTGGGGCCAACGTCCTGACTTTC	CASSLSGQAPGANVLTF
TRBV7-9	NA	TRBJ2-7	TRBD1	TGTGCCAGCAGCTTAGGGACAGGGTCCGAGCAGTACTTC	CASSLGTGSEQYF
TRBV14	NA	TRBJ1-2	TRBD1	TGTGCCAGCAGCCTCGGTCCCCAAACAGGGGGCGTCTATGGCTACACCTTC	CASSLGPQTGGVYGYTF
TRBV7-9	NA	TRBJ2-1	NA	TGTGCCAGCAGCTCTAGTAATTCTGAGCAGTTCTTC	CASSSSNSEQFF
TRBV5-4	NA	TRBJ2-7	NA	TGTGCCAGCAGCCCGACGGCGGTGCGCTCCTACGAGCAGTACTTC	CASSPTAVRSYEQYF